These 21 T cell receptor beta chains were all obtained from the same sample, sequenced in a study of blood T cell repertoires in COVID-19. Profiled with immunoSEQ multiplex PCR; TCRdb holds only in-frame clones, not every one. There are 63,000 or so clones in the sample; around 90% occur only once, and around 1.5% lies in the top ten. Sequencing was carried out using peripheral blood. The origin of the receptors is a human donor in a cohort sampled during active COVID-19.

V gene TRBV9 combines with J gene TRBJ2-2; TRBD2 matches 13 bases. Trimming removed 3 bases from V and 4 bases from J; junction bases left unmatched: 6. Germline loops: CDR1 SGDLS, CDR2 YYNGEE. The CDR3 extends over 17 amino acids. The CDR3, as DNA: TGTGCCAGCAGCGGGACTAGCGGGAGAGTGGCCACCGGGGAGCTGTTTTTT. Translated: CASSGTSGRVATGELFF.

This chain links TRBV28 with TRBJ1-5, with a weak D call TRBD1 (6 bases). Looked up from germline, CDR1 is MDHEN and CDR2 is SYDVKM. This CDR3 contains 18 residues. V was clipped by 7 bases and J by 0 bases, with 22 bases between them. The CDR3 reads CASTPWGRPFNSNQPQHF. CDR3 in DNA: TGTGCCAGCACCCCTTGGGGGCGGCCTTTCAATAGCAATCAGCCCCAGCATTTT.

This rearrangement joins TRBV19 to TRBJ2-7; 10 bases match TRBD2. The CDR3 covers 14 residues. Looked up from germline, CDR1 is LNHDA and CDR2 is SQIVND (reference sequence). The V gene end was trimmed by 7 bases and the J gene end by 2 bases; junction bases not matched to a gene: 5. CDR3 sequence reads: CASTSGSDPYEQYF. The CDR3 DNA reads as TGTGCCAGTACTAGCGGGAGCGATCCCTACGAGCAGTACTTC.

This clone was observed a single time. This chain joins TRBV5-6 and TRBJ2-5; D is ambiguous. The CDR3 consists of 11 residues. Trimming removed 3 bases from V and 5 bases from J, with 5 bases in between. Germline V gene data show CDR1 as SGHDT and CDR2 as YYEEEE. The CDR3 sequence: CASSYRETQYF. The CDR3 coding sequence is TGTGCCAGCAGCTACCGGGAGACCCAGTACTTC.

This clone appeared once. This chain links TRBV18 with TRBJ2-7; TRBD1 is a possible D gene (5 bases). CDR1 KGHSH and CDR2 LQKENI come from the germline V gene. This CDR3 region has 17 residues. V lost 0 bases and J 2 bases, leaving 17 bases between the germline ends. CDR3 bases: TGTGCCAGCTCACCACCGGTTCAGGGCCCATCGACCTACGAGCAGTACTTC. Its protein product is CASSPPVQGPSTYEQYF.

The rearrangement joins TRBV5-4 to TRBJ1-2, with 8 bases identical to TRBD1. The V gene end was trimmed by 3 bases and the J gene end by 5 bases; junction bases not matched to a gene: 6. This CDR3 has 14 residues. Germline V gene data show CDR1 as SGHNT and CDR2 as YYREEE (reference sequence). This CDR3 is CASSSRTGSYGYTF. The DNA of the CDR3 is TGTGCCAGCAGCTCGCGGACAGGGAGTTATGGCTACACCTTC.

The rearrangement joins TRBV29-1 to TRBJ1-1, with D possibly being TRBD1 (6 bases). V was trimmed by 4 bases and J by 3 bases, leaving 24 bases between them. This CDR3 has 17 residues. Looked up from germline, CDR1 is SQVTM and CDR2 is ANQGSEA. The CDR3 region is CSVVLIPTGRSHTEAFF. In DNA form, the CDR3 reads TGCAGCGTTGTCTTAATCCCGACAGGCCGATCGCACACTGAAGCTTTCTTT.

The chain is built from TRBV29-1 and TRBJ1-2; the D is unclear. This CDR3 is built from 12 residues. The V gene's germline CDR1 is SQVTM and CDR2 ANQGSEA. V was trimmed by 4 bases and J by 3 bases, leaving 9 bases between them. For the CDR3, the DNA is TGCAGCGTTGGAGGTAGCGACTATGGCTACACCTTC. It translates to CSVGGSDYGYTF.

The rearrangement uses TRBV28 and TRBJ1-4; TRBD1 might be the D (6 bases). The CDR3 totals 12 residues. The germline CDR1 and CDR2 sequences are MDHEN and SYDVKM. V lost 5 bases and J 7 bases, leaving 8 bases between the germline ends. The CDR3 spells CASSGTFEKLFF. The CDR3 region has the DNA TGTGCCAGCAGTGGGACATTTGAAAAACTGTTTTTT.

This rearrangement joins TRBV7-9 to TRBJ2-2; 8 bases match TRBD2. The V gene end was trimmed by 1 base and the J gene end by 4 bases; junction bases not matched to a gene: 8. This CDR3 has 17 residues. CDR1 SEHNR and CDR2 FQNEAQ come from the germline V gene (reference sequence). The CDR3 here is CASSLVIPGGRTGELFF. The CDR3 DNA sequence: TGTGCCAGCAGCTTAGTAATACCGGGAGGGCGCACCGGGGAGCTGTTTTTT.

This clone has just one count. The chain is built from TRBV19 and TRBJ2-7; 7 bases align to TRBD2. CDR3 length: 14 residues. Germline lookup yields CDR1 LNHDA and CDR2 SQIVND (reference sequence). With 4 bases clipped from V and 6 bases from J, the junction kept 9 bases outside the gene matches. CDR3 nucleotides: TGTGCCAGTAGTAGGGGGGGAAAATCTGGCGAGCAGTACTTC. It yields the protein CASSRGGKSGEQYF.

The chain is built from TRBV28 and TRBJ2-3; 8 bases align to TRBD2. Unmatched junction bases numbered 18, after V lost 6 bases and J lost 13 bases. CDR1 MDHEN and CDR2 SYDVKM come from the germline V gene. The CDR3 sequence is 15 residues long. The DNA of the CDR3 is TGTGCCAGCAGCCGGCTGAAGAGCGGGAGAGCATCGGAGTATTTT. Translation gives CASSRLKSGRASEYF.

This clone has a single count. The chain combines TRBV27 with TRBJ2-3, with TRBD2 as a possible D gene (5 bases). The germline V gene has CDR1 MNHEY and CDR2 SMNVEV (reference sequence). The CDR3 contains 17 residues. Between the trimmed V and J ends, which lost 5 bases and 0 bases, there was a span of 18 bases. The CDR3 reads CASSPVARYPSTDTQYF. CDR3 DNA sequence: TGTGCCAGCAGTCCCGTAGCGCGATATCCTAGCACAGATACGCAGTATTTT.

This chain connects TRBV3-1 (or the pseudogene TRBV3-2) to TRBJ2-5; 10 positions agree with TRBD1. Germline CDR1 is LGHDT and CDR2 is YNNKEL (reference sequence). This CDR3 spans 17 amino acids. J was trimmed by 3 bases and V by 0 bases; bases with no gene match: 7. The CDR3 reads CASSQDYGTGVEETQYF. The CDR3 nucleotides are TGTGCCAGCAGCCAAGATTACGGGACAGGGGTTGAAGAGACCCAGTACTTC.

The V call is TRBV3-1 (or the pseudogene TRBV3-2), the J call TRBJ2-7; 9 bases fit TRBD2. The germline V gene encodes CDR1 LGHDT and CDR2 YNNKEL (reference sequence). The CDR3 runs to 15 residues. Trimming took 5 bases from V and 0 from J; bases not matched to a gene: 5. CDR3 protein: CASSSWTSASYEQYF. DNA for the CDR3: TGTGCCAGCAGCTCGTGGACTAGCGCCTCCTACGAGCAGTACTTC.

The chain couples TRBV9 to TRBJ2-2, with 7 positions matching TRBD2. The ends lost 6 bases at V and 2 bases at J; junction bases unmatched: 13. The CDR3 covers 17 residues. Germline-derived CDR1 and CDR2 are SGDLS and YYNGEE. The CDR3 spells CASTRVGTILNTGELFF. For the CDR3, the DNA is TGTGCCAGCACGAGGGTCGGGACTATACTTAACACCGGGGAGCTGTTTTTT.

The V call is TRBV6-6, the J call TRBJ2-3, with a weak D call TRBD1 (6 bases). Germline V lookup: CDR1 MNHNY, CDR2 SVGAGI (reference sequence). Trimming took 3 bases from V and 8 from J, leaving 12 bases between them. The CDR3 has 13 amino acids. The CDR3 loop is CASSYAPQGTQYF. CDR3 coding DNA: TGTGCCAGCAGTTATGCCCCACAGGGTACGCAGTATTTT.

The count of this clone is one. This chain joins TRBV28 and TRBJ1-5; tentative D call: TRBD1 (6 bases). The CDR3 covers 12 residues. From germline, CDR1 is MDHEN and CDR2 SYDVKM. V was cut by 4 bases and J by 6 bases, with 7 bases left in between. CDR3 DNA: TGTGCCAGCAGTTACAGGGTTCAGCCCCAGCATTTT. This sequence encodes CASSYRVQPQHF. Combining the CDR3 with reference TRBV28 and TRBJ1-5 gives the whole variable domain DVKVTQSSRYLVKRTGEKVFLECVQDMDHENMFWYRQDPGLGLRLIYFSYDVKMKEKGDIPEGYSVSREKKERFSLILESASTNQTSMYLCASSYRVQPQHFGDGTRLSIL.

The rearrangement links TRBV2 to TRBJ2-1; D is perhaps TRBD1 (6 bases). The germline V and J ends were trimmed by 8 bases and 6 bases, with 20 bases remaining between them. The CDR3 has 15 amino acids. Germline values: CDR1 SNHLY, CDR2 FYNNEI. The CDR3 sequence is CASLGNRDELNEQFF. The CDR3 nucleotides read TGTGCCAGCTTAGGAAACAGGGATGAGCTCAATGAGCAGTTCTTC. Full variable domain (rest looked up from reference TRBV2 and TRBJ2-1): EPEVTQTPSHQVTQMGQEVILRCVPISNHLYFYWYRQILGQKVEFLVSFYNNEISEKSEIFDDQFSVERPDGSNFTLKIRSTKLEDSAMYFCASLGNRDELNEQFFGPGTRLTVL.

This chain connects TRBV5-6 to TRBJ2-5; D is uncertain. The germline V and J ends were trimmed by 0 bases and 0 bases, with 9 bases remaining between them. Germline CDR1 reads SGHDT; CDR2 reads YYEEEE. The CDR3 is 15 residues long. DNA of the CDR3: TGTGCCAGCAGCTTGGCTCTCGCAGACCAAGAGACCCAGTACTTC. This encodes CASSLALADQETQYF.

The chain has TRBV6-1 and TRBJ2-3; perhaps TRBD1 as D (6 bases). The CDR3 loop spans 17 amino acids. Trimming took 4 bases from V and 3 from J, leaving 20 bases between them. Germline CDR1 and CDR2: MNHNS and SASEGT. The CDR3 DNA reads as TGTGCCAGCAGTGCCCGGGACAAGGGGCGTCTAACAGATACGCAGTATTTT. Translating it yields CASSARDKGRLTDTQYF.